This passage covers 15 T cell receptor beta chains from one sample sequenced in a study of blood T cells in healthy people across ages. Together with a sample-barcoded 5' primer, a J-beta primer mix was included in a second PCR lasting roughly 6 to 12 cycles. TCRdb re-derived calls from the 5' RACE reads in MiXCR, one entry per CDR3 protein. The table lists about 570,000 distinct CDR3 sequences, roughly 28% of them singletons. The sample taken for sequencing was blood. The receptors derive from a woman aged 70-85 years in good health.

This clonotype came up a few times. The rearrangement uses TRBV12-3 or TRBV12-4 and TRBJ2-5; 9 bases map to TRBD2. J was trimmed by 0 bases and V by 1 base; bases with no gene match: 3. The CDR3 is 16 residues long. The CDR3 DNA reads TGTGCCAGCAGTTTAGGGGCTAGCGGGAACCAAGAGACCCAGTACTTC. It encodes CASSLGASGNQETQYF.

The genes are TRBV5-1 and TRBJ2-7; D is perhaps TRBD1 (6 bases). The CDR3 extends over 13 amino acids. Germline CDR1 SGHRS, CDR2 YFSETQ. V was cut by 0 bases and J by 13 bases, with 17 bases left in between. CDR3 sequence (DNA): TGCGCCAGCAGCTTGGCTCGGAAGGGACACCCTTACTTC. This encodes CASSLARKGHPYF.

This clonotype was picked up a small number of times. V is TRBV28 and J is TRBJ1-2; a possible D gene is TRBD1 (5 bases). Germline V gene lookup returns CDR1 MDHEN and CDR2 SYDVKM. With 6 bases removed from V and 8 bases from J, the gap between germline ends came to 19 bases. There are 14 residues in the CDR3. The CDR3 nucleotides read TGTGCCAGCAGAAGGCAGGGCGTGGGGCACGGCTACACCTTC. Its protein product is CASRRQGVGHGYTF.

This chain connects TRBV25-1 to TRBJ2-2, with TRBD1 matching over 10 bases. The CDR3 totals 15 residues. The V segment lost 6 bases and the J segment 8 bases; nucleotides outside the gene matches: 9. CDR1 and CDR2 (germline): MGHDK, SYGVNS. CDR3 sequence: CASRTGTGVVGELFF. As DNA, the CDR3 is TGTGCCAGCAGAACAGGGACAGGGGTTGTTGGGGAGCTGTTTTTT.

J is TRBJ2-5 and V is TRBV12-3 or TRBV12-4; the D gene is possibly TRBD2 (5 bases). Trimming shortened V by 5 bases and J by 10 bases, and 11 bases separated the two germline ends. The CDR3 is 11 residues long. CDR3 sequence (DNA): TGTGCCAGCAGTCCCGACTACGGCCAGTACTTC. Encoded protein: CASSPDYGQYF.

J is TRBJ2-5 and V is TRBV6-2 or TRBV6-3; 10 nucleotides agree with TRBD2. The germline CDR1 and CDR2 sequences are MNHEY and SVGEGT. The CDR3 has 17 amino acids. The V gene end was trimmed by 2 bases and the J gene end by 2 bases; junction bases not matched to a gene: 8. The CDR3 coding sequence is TGTGCCAGCAGTTACAGCATAGCGGGGGGAGATCAAGAGACCCAGTACTTC. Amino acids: CASSYSIAGGDQETQYF.

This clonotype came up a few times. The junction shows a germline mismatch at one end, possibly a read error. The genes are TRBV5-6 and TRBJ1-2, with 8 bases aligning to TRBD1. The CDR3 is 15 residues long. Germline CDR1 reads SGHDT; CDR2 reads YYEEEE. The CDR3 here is CVSSFQGAGSYGYTF. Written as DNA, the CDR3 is TGTGTCAGCAGCTTCCAGGGGGCAGGCAGCTATGGCTACACCTTC.

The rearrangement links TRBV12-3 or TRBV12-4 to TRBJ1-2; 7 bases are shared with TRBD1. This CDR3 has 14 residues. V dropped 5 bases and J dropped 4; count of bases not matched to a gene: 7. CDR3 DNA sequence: TGTGCCAGCAGTGGAAACAGGGGTCGCTATGGCTACACCTTC. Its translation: CASSGNRGRYGYTF.

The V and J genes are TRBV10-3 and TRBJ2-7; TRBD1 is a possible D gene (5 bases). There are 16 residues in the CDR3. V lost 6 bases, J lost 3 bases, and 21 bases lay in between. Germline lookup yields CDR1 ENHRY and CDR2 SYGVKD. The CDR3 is CAIRDPELRGFYEQYF. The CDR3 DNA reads TGTGCCATCAGGGATCCAGAACTAAGGGGATTCTACGAGCAGTACTTC.

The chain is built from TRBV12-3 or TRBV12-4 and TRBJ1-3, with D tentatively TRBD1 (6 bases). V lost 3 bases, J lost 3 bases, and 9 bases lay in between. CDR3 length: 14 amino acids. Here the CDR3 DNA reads TGTGCCAGCAGTTTTTCAGGGGATGGAAACACCATATATTTT. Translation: CASSFSGDGNTIYF.

The CDR3: CASSYWTGSEKLFF. The CDR3 DNA follows: TGTGCCAGCAGTTACTGGACAGGGAGTGAAAAACTGTTTTTT. The chain combines TRBV6-5 with TRBJ1-4, with 8 positions matching TRBD1. The CDR3 length is 14 residues. Trimming at V came to 1 base and at J to 7 bases, leaving 2 bases not matched to a gene. Germline V gene lookup returns CDR1 MNHEY and CDR2 SVGAGI.

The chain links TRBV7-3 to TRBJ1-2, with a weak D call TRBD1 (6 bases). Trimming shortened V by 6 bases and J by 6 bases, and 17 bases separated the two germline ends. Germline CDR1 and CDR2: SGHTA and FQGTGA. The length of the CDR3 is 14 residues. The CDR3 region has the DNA TGTGCCAGCAGTCGGACGGGGGCGATGGATGGCTACACCTTC. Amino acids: CASSRTGAMDGYTF. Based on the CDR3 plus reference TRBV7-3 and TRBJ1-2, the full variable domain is GAGVSQTPSNKVTEKGKYVELRCDPISGHTALYWYRQSLGQGPEFLIYFQGTGAADDSGLPNDRFFAVRPEGSVSTLKIQRTERGDSAVYLCASSRTGAMDGYTFGSGTRLTVV.

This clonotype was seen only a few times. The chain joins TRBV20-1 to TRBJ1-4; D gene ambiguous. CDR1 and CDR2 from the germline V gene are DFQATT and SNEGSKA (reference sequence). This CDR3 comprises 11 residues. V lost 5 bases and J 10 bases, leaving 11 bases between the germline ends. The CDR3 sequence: CSAPSQRKLFF. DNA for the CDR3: TGCAGTGCTCCCTCCCAAAGAAAACTGTTTTTT.

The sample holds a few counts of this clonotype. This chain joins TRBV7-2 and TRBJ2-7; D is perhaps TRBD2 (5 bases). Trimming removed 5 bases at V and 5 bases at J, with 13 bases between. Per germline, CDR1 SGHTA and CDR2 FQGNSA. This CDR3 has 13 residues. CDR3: CASSTRASNEQYF. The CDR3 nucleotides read TGTGCCAGCAGCACGAGGGCCTCTAACGAGCAGTACTTC.

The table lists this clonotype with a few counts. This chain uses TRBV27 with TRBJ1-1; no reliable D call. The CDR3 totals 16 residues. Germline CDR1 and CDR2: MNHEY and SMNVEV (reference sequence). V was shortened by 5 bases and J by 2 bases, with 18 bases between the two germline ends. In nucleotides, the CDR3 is TGTGCCAGCAGTGCCTACTATACGGGAGGTAACACTGAAGCTTTCTTT. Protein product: CASSAYYTGGNTEAFF.